Listed here are 6 T cell receptor beta chains from one sample, sequenced in a study of blood T cells in healthy people across ages. A sample-barcoded 5' primer and a J-beta primer mix were used in a second PCR of roughly 7 to 11 cycles. TCRdb used MiXCR to reprocess the 5' RACE reads, holding one entry per CDR3 protein. The table shows approximately 800,000 distinct CDR3 sequences, with 58% occurring only once. Sequences were obtained from blood. The receptors were sampled from a man in his thirties or forties in good health.

This chain links TRBV12-3 or TRBV12-4 with TRBJ1-1; no firm D call. V dropped 7 bases and J dropped 7 bases, with 16 bases sitting between them. This CDR3 is built from 13 residues. The CDR3 loop is CASNRDRYSEAFF. CDR3 sequence (DNA): TGTGCCAGCAACCGAGATAGGTACAGTGAAGCTTTCTTT.

The chain couples TRBV7-9 to TRBJ2-1, with D possibly TRBD1 on 5 matching bases. V was clipped by 5 bases and J by 6 bases, with 17 bases between them. The CDR3 length is 15 residues. The germline V gene encodes CDR1 SEHNR and CDR2 FQNEAQ (reference sequence). The chain's CDR3 is CASSPVGLRGNEQFF. CDR3 nucleotides: TGTGCCAGCAGCCCCGTCGGGCTTAGGGGCAATGAGCAGTTCTTC.

The CDR3 nucleotides read TGTGCCAGCAAGTCGACAGGGGGCATATTGGATACGCAGTATTTT. Amino acid sequence: CASKSTGGILDTQYF. This chain links TRBV7-9 with TRBJ2-3; 10 positions match TRBD1. J gave up 6 bases and V 7 bases, and 10 bases lay outside the gene matches. Germline V CDR1 and CDR2: SEHNR, FQNEAQ (reference sequence). This CDR3 is 15 amino acids long. The variable domain in full, with the rest retrieved from reference TRBV7-9 and TRBJ2-3, is DTGVSQNPRHKITKRGQNVTFRCDPISEHNRLYWYRQTLGQGPEFLTYFQNEAQLEKSRLLSDRFSAERPKGSFSTLEIQRTEQGDSAMYLCASKSTGGILDTQYFGPGTRLTVL.

The chain employs TRBV6-1 and TRBJ2-7; 10 nucleotides agree with TRBD2. Germline CDR1 MNHNS, CDR2 SASEGT. This CDR3 is 15 amino acids long. The CDR3 region is CAYRASGSNSYEQYF. CDR3 DNA: TGTGCGTACCGGGCTAGCGGGAGTAACTCCTACGAGCAGTACTTC.

J is TRBJ2-1 and V is TRBV6-2 or TRBV6-3; no firm D call. Deletions cut 5 bases from V and 1 base from J, with 12 bases between. Germline-derived CDR1 and CDR2 are MNHEY and SVGEGT. The CDR3 is made up of 15 amino acids. In nucleotides, the CDR3 is TGTGCCAGCAGTCACGACTTTCAATCCTACAATGAGCAGTTCTTC. As protein: CASSHDFQSYNEQFF.

This clonotype has only a few counts. This chain joins TRBV7-2 and TRBJ1-2; a possible D gene is TRBD1 (6 bases). Germline V gene lookup returns CDR1 SGHTA and CDR2 FQGNSA. V lost 5 bases, J lost 4 bases, and 17 bases lay in between. CDR3 length equals 15 residues. DNA for the CDR3: TGTGCCAGCAGCGTTAGGGGGGCCGCGGGCTATGGCTACACCTTC. Residues: CASSVRGAAGYGYTF.